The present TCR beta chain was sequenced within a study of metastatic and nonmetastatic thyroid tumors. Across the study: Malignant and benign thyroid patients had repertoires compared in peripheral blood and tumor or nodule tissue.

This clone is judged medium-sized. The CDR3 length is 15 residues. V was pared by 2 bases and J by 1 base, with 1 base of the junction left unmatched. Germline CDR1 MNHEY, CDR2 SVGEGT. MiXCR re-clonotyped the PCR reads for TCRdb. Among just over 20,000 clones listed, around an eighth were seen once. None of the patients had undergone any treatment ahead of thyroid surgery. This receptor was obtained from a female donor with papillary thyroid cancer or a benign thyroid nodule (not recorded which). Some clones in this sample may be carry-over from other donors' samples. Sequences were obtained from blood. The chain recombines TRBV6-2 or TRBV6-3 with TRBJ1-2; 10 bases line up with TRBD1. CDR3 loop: CASSYGTGDNYGYTF. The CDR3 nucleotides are TGTGCCAGCAGTTACGGGACAGGGGATAACTATGGCTACACCTTC.